This TCR beta chain was sequenced for a study of CD8 T cells in Susac syndrome. When the RNA was reverse transcribed, random hexamers were used with an input of roughly 0.45 to 1 ug. TCRdb redid the calling of the immunoSEQ multiplex PCR reads with MiXCR, one entry per CDR3 protein. The sample has approximately 100,000 distinct CDR3 sequences, 90% to 98% seen once. The sequence was collected from a human donor in good health. What was sequenced was CD4+ T cells from PBMCs.

The CDR3, as DNA: TGTGCCAGCAGGGGGACAGCAACCACTGAAGCTTTCTTT. This translates into CASRGTATTEAFF. The chain has TRBV27 and TRBJ1-1; TRBD1 aligns across 7 bases. The V and J ends lost 6 bases and 4 bases, in that order; junction bases with no gene match: 5. Germline loops: CDR1 MNHEY, CDR2 SMNVEV (reference sequence). CDR3 length equals 13 residues.